The 26 T cell receptor beta chains reported below all come from one sample, sequenced in a study of T cell responses to AZD1222 COVID-19 vaccine. Using immunoSEQ multiplex PCR, the repertoire was profiled, and TCRdb retains in-frame clones only, with some absent. The table shows roughly 40,000 clones, with about 88% occurring only once. The specimen comprised peripheral blood, sampled 28 days after the second dose of the MenACWY control vaccine. The origin of the receptors is an adult who received the MenACWY meningococcal vaccine as a control.

The gene calls are TRBV5-6 and TRBJ2-7, with 11 bases fitting TRBD1. From germline, CDR1 is SGHDT and CDR2 YYEEEE. With V trimmed by 1 base and J by 5 bases, 5 bases remained unmatched. The CDR3 sequence is 15 residues long. As DNA, the CDR3 is TGTGCCAGCAGCTTGCTCGGGACAGGGGGACACGAGCAGTACTTC. This codes for CASSLLGTGGHEQYF.

This rearrangement joins TRBV6-5 to TRBJ2-1, with D perhaps TRBD2 (6 bases). The CDR3 consists of 15 residues. Germline CDR1 is MNHEY and CDR2 is SVGAGI. The ends were cut back, 10 bases at V and 1 base at J, with 17 bases in the middle. CDR3 DNA sequence: TGTGCCACCACGGGACTTTTAATTTCCTACAATGAGCAGTTCTTC. It encodes CATTGLLISYNEQFF.

This sequence joins TRBV7-9 and TRBJ2-7; D is undetermined. The CDR3 runs to 12 residues. With 3 bases removed from V and 6 bases from J, the gap between germline ends came to 9 bases. Germline lookup yields CDR1 SEHNR and CDR2 FQNEAQ (reference sequence). The CDR3 nucleotides read TGTGCCAGCAGCTTCGATGAGGTCGAGCAGTACTTC. Encoded protein: CASSFDEVEQYF.

This clone was seen only a few times. The gene calls are TRBV19 and TRBJ2-7; no firm D call. The germline CDR1 and CDR2 sequences are LNHDA and SQIVND (reference sequence). The CDR3 consists of 16 residues. V was pared by 1 base and J by 0 bases, with 13 bases between. The CDR3 region has the DNA TGTGCCAGTAGTATAGGCCCCTTACGGAGCTCCTACGAGCAGTACTTC. Its protein is CASSIGPLRSSYEQYF.

CDR3 sequence (DNA): TGTGCCAGCAGCAAAGGTAGCGGGGGTCCCTACGAGCAGTACTTC. This sequence encodes CASSKGSGGPYEQYF. This chain uses TRBV21-1 with TRBJ2-7; the D call of TRBD2 is as the table states it, not checked on the DNA. TRBV21-1 is reported as a pseudogene. The CDR3 has 15 amino acids.

V is TRBV5-1 and J is TRBJ2-5; 10 nucleotides line up with TRBD2. Germline CDR1 is SGHRS and CDR2 is YFSETQ. This CDR3 has 15 amino acids. After removal of 5 bases from V and 5 bases from J, the junction contained 9 bases not matched to a gene. The CDR3: CASSQGSGRSETQYF. The CDR3 DNA reads as TGCGCCAGCAGTCAGGGTAGCGGGAGGTCGGAGACCCAGTACTTC.

The genes are TRBV27 and TRBJ1-1; unclear D gene. Germline loops: CDR1 MNHEY, CDR2 SMNVEV (reference sequence). With 6 bases removed from V and 8 bases from J, the gap between germline ends came to 10 bases. This CDR3 has 11 amino acids. Written as DNA, the CDR3 is TGTGCCAGCAGGGGTCCCGGCGAAGCTTTCTTT. Amino acid sequence: CASRGPGEAFF.

The chain has TRBV24-1 and TRBJ2-7; 7 bases fit TRBD1. After removal of 6 bases from V and 2 bases from J, the junction contained 9 bases not matched to a gene. From germline, CDR1 is KGHDR and CDR2 SFDVKD. This CDR3 is built from 15 residues. This CDR3 reads CATSPSRQGTYEQYF. CDR3 nucleotide sequence: TGTGCCACCAGTCCGTCGAGACAGGGAACCTACGAGCAGTACTTC.

The gene calls are TRBV30 and TRBJ2-7; TRBD2 agrees at 13 bases. Germline-derived CDR1 and CDR2 are GTSNPN and SVGIG (reference sequence). The CDR3 has 18 amino acids. The V segment lost 1 base and the J segment 0 bases; nucleotides outside the gene matches: 9. The CDR3 DNA reads TGTGCCTGGAGTGCAGGGACTAGCGGGATTTCAAGCTCCTACGAGCAGTACTTC. It translates to CAWSAGTSGISSSYEQYF.

The CDR3 DNA reads as TGCGCCAGCGCTCCGGTAGGAGGGCAGTACTTC. The encoded protein is CASAPVGGQYF. The V call is TRBV10-1, the J call TRBJ2-7; D possibly corresponds to TRBD2 (5 bases). Germline V CDR1 and CDR2: WNHNN, SYGVQD (reference sequence). Trimming left V 8 bases short and J 9 bases short, with 14 bases between. This CDR3 spans 11 amino acids.

This chain joins TRBV10-1 and TRBJ2-5; no reliable D call. The CDR3 has 14 residues. Germline V lookup: CDR1 WNHNN, CDR2 SYGVQD (reference sequence). V was cut by 4 bases and J by 7 bases, with 16 bases left in between. CDR3 DNA: TGCGCCAGCAGTGGCGGCGGTGGATTTGGGACCCAGTACTTC. Translating it yields CASSGGGGFGTQYF.

For the CDR3, the DNA is TGTGCCAGCAGCCCGGACAGCGTACGAGAAAAACTGTTTTTT. Protein sequence: CASSPDSVREKLFF. This chain uses TRBV7-6 with TRBJ1-4; D might be TRBD1 (6 bases). CDR1 is SGHVS and CDR2 is FNYEAQ in the germline V gene. V shed 5 bases and J shed 8 bases, with 15 bases lying between them. This CDR3 has 14 amino acids.

V is TRBV7-9 and J is TRBJ1-2, with a weak D call TRBD1 (6 bases). This CDR3 has 19 residues. The germline V gene has CDR1 SEHNR and CDR2 FQNEAQ (reference sequence). V lost 5 bases, J lost 4 bases, and 29 bases lay in between. CDR3 amino acids: CASSQRTGTLNSFTYGYTF. In DNA form, the CDR3 reads TGTGCCAGCAGCCAGAGAACCGGGACACTAAACAGCTTTACCTATGGCTACACCTTC.

The chain carries TRBV2 and TRBJ1-2; 9 bases agree with TRBD1. Germline lookup yields CDR1 SNHLY and CDR2 FYNNEI. The CDR3 is 13 amino acids. J was trimmed by 8 bases and V by 7 bases; bases with no gene match: 8. The CDR3 nucleotides read TGTGCCAGCAACCGATGGACAGGGGAAGGCTACACCTTC. It encodes CASNRWTGEGYTF.

The V call is TRBV24-1, the J call TRBJ2-7; 7 nucleotides line up with TRBD1. The CDR3 sequence is 16 residues long. Germline V gene lookup returns CDR1 KGHDR and CDR2 SFDVKD. V lost 2 bases to trimming and J lost 2 bases; unmatched junction nucleotides: 8. DNA for the CDR3: TGTGCCACCAGTGATTCCCAACAGGGGACCCCCTACGAGCAGTACTTC. This translates into CATSDSQQGTPYEQYF.

The chain joins TRBV2 to TRBJ2-7; D is perhaps TRBD2 (6 bases). The V gene lost 6 bases and the J gene lost 0 bases, with 12 bases spanning the gap. Per the germline V gene, CDR1 is SNHLY and CDR2 is FYNNEI. The CDR3 is 14 amino acids. CDR3 sequence: CASRSGSLSYEQYF. The CDR3 DNA sequence: TGTGCCAGCAGGTCCGGGAGCCTCTCCTACGAGCAGTACTTC.

V is TRBV7-2 and J is TRBJ1-6; 7 bases are a match to TRBD1. The germline CDR1 and CDR2 sequences are SGHTA and FQGNSA. Trimming removed 4 bases from V and 9 bases from J; junction bases left unmatched: 6. The CDR3 has 14 amino acids. The CDR3 reads CASSSRTGPSPLHF. In nucleotides, the CDR3 is TGTGCCAGCAGCTCCAGGACAGGTCCTTCACCCCTCCACTTT.

The chain is built from TRBV19 and TRBJ2-7, with D possibly matching TRBD1 (6 bases). V was pared by 9 bases and J by 0 bases, with 12 bases between. Germline V gene lookup returns CDR1 LNHDA and CDR2 SQIVND (reference sequence). This CDR3 comprises 13 residues. This CDR3 is CASGQQSSYEQYF. In DNA, the CDR3 is TGTGCCAGCGGACAGCAAAGCTCCTACGAGCAGTACTTC.

The rearrangement links TRBV6-5 to TRBJ2-1; D not resolved. Germline V lookup: CDR1 MNHEY, CDR2 SVGAGI. Deletions cut 7 bases from V and 0 bases from J, with 13 bases between. CDR3 size: 15 residues. The CDR3 DNA is TGTGCCAGCATGGTCTACGGAAGCTCCTACAATGAGCAGTTCTTC. Protein product: CASMVYGSSYNEQFF.

V gene TRBV10-2 combines with J gene TRBJ1-1; TRBD1 might be the D (6 bases). The CDR3 length is 12 residues. Trimming left V 6 bases short and J 8 bases short, with 13 bases between. The germline V gene has CDR1 WSHSY and CDR2 SAAADI. CDR3 nucleotide sequence: TGCGCCAGCAGCGGGGTGGGGGCCGAAGCTTTCTTT. Translating it yields CASSGVGAEAFF.

The chain employs TRBV4-1 and TRBJ2-7; the match to TRBD2 covers 7 bases. The CDR3 is 15 residues long. V trimming: 3 bases; J trimming: 1 base; junction bases outside the gene matches: 6. CDR1 MGHRA and CDR2 YSYEKL come from the germline V gene. CDR3 bases: TGCGCCAGCAGCCATTCAGCTAGCGGTTCCTACGAGCAGTACTTC. Protein product: CASSHSASGSYEQYF.

The J gene is TRBJ1-1, the V gene TRBV14; D not certain. This CDR3 is built from 13 residues. Germline V lookup: CDR1 SGHDN, CDR2 FVKESK. V gave up 0 bases and J gave up 11 bases, with 13 bases separating them. The CDR3 spells CASSQDLGSGAFF. The CDR3 region has the DNA TGTGCCAGCAGCCAAGATCTAGGGAGTGGTGCTTTCTTT.

The chain employs TRBV10-2 and TRBJ1-1; D not resolved. The V end lost 2 bases, the J end lost 2 bases, and 3 bases lay between the germline ends. The CDR3 has 12 amino acids. Per germline, CDR1 WSHSY and CDR2 SAAADI. CDR3 region: CASSERNTEAFF. The CDR3 DNA reads as TGCGCCAGCAGTGAGCGTAACACTGAAGCTTTCTTT.

The chain has TRBV19 and TRBJ1-4; TRBD1 matches at 7 bases. V shed 6 bases, J shed 6 bases, and the junction held 13 bases outside the gene matches. Germline V CDR1 and CDR2: LNHDA, SQIVND (reference sequence). CDR3 size: 16 residues. The chain's CDR3 is CASSNYRGLGDEKLFF. In nucleotides, the CDR3 is TGTGCCAGTAGCAACTACAGGGGTTTGGGTGATGAAAAACTGTTTTTT.

The chain recombines TRBV6-5 with TRBJ1-2, with 10 bases aligning to TRBD1. J gave up 3 bases and V 6 bases, and 4 bases lay outside the gene matches. The CDR3 runs 14 residues. CDR1 is MNHEY and CDR2 is SVGAGI in the germline V gene. CDR3 sequence (DNA): TGTGCCAGCAGGAGTGGACAGGGGGACTATGGCTACACCTTC. Protein sequence: CASRSGQGDYGYTF.

The J gene is TRBJ2-7, the V gene TRBV6-1, with 7 bases aligning to TRBD2. The CDR3 contains 16 residues. Trimming removed 2 bases from V and 3 bases from J; junction bases left unmatched: 10. The germline gives CDR1 MNHNS, CDR2 SASEGT. The CDR3 spells CASSERAAAGVYEQYF. As DNA, the CDR3 is TGTGCCAGCAGTGAAAGGGCGGCGGCGGGGGTCTACGAGCAGTACTTC.